Following are 5 T cell receptor beta chains from one sample sequenced in a study of T cells in Graves' hyperthyroidism and ophthalmopathy. Authors of the study amplified TCR beta CDR3 regions from RNA transcripts. During a first-round RT-PCR of the TCR CDR3, the HTBI primer set was used. TCRdb re-called the multiplex PCR reads with MiXCR, one entry per CDR3 protein. Here the sample spans roughly 400,000 distinct CDR3 sequences, over 12% being singletons. Sequenced input: blood. Receptors were obtained from a man aged 45-60 years with Graves' ophthalmopathy.

This clonotype was seen at least ten times. The rearrangement uses TRBV9 and TRBJ1-2; 7 nucleotides line up with TRBD1. CDR3 length equals 15 residues. The ends lost 0 bases at V and 2 bases at J; junction bases unmatched: 4. Germline CDR1 SGDLS, CDR2 YYNGEE. The CDR3 loop reads CASSVAPGGNYGYTF. The CDR3, as DNA: TGTGCCAGCAGCGTAGCGCCAGGGGGAAACTATGGCTACACCTTC.

This clonotype was counted only a few times. The chain joins TRBV5-6 to TRBJ2-1; D unresolved. Germline loops: CDR1 SGHDT, CDR2 YYEEEE. V was clipped by 4 bases and J by 3 bases, with 17 bases between them. The CDR3 length is 16 residues. CDR3: CASSTGNAPNYNEQFF. The CDR3 DNA is TGTGCCAGCAGCACGGGTAATGCCCCCAACTACAATGAGCAGTTCTTC.

The chain carries TRBV24-1 and TRBJ2-7; 12 positions agree with TRBD2. CDR1 and CDR2 (germline): KGHDR, SFDVKD. V lost 12 bases to trimming and J lost 4 bases; unmatched junction nucleotides: 6. There are 13 residues in the CDR3. This CDR3 is CASKGTSGYEQYF. CDR3 sequence (DNA): TGTGCCTCCAAAGGGACTAGCGGGTACGAGCAGTACTTC.

This clonotype was found many times. V is TRBV20-1 and J is TRBJ1-3; D call uncertain. V lost 4 bases, J lost 4 bases, and 11 bases lay in between. The CDR3 is made up of 13 amino acids. The V gene's germline CDR1 is DFQATT and CDR2 SNEGSKA (reference sequence). This CDR3 reads CSANSKRGNTIYF. The CDR3 nucleotides read TGCAGTGCTAATTCAAAACGGGGAAACACCATATATTTT.

This clonotype was seen repeatedly, ten times or more. The V call is TRBV7-9, the J call TRBJ2-3, with D possibly matching TRBD1 (6 bases). The CDR3 sequence is 13 residues long. V gave up 3 bases and J gave up 4 bases, with 8 bases separating them. Germline values: CDR1 SEHNR, CDR2 FQNEAQ (reference sequence). In nucleotides, the CDR3 is TGTGCCAGCAGCTTCCAGGGGCCAGATACGCAGTATTTT. Translated, it gives CASSFQGPDTQYF.